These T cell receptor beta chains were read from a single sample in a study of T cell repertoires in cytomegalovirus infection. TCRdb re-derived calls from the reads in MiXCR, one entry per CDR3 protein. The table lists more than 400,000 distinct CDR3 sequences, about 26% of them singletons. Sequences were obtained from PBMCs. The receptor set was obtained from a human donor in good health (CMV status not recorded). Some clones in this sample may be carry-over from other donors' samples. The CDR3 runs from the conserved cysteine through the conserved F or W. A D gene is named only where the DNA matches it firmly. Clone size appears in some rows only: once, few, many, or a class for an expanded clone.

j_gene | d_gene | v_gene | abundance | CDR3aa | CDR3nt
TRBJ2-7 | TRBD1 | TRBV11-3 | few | CASSLSQGAYEQYF | TGTGCCAGCAGCTTATCACAGGGGGCCTACGAGCAGTACTTC
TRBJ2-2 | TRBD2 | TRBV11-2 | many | CASSLGLLTGELFF | TGTGCCAGCAGCTTGGGACTACTCACCGGGGAGCTGTTTTTT
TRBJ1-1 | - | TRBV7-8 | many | CASSLRVSPMNTEAFF | TGTGCCAGCAGCCTACGGGTCTCACCTATGAACACTGAAGCTTTCTTT
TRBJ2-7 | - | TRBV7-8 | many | CASSLEGGTSYEQYF | TGTGCCAGCAGCTTAGAGGGGGGCACGAGCTACGAGCAGTACTTC
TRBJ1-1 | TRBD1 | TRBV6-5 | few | CVSREIQGDRGNTEAFF | TGTGTCAGCAGAGAGATACAGGGGGACCGGGGGAACACTGAAGCTTTCTTT
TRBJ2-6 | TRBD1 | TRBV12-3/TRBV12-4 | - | CASSIGTGSGANVLTF | TGTGCCAGCAGTATCGGGACAGGGTCTGGGGCCAACGTCCTGACTTTC
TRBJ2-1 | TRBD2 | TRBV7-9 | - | CASSQTSGPRINEQFF | TGTGCCAGCAGCCAGACTAGCGGACCAAGGATCAATGAGCAGTTCTTC
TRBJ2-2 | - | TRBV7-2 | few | CASSRQGGPNTGELFF | TGTGCCAGCAGTCGCCAGGGTGGGCCGAACACCGGGGAGCTGTTTTTT
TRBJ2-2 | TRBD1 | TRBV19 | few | CASSRAGQGMTGELFF | TGTGCCAGTAGTAGGGCTGGACAGGGAATGACCGGGGAGCTGTTTTTT
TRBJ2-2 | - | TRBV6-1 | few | CASSEPVRGGELFF | TGTGCCAGCAGTGAGCCAGTCCGGGGCGGGGAGCTGTTTTTT
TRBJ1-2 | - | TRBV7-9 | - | CASSLGLTAGYTF | TGTGCCAGCAGCTTAGGGCTGACGGCTGGCTACACCTTC
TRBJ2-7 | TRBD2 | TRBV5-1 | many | CASSPSPSGSPQQYF | TGCGCCAGCAGCCCAAGTCCCAGCGGGAGTCCCCAGCAGTACTTC
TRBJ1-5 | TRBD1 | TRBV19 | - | CASSRDRGSLQPQHF | TGTGCCAGTAGTAGGGACAGGGGTTCTCTTCAGCCCCAGCATTTT
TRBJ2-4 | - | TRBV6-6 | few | CASSRPTVALAKNIQYF | TGTGCCAGCAGTCGCCCGACAGTAGCTTTAGCCAAAAACATTCAGTACTTC
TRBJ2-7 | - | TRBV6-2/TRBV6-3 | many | CASSPTELRHYEQYF | TGTGCCAGCAGTCCTACAGAGTTAAGACACTACGAGCAGTACTTC
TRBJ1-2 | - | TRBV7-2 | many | CASSLAVWDGYTF | TGTGCCAGCAGCTTAGCGGTGTGGGATGGCTACACCTTC
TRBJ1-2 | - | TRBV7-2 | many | CASSEGAEYGYTF | TGTGCCAGCAGCGAAGGGGCAGAATATGGCTACACCTTC
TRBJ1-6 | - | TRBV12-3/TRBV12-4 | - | CASSPGAGGNSPLHF | TGTGCCAGCAGTCCCGGGGCCGGGGGTAATTCACCCCTCCACTTT
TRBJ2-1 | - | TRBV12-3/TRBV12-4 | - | CASSVGPFHYNEQFF | TGTGCCAGCAGTGTGGGACCTTTTCACTACAATGAGCAGTTCTTC
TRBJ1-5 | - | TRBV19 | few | CASSIDSTGGSNQPQHF | TGTGCCAGTAGTATCGACTCGACAGGTGGCAGCAATCAGCCCCAGCATTTT
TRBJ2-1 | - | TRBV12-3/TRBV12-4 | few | CASSPPIPSVDNEQFF | TGTGCCAGCAGTCCCCCAATCCCTAGCGTAGACAATGAGCAGTTCTTC
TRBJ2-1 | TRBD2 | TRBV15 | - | CATSRDGSGRASNEQFF | TGTGCCACCAGCAGAGATGGAAGCGGGAGGGCCTCCAATGAGCAGTTCTTC
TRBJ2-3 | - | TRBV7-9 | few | CASSLDLSLGDTQYF | TGTGCCAGCAGCTTAGATCTTTCCCTGGGGGATACGCAGTATTTT
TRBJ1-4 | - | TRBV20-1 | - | CSALPTLAFNEKLFF | TGCAGTGCCCTTCCTACGTTAGCCTTTAATGAAAAACTGTTTTTT
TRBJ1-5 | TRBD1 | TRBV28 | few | CASSLWIGQGNNQPQHF | TGTGCCAGCAGTTTATGGATAGGACAGGGGAACAATCAGCCCCAGCATTTT
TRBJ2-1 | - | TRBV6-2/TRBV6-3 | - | CASTDTTNEQFF | TGTGCCAGCACCGACACTACGAATGAGCAGTTCTTC
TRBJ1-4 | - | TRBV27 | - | CASSSTGGYNEKLFF | TGTGCCAGCAGTTCCACCGGGGGATATAATGAAAAACTGTTTTTT
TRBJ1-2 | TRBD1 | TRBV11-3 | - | CTSSPGGDRHYGYTF | TGTACCAGCAGCCCAGGCGGGGACAGACACTATGGCTACACCTTC
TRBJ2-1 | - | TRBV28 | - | CASSIGREHEQFF | TGTGCCAGCAGTATTGGACGAGAGCATGAGCAGTTCTTC
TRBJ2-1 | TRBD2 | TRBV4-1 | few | CASSQWASGVSSYNEQFF | TGCGCCAGCAGCCAATGGGCTAGCGGGGTTAGCTCCTACAATGAGCAGTTCTTC
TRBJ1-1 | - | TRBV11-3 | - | CASSLLRGTEAFF | TGTGCCAGCAGCTTATTACGGGGGACTGAAGCTTTCTTT
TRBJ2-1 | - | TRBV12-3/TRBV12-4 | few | CASTLSLGGYNEQFF | TGTGCCAGCACCCTATCCCTAGGAGGCTACAATGAGCAGTTCTTC
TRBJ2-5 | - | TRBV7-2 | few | CASSLAGAGFQETQYF | TGTGCCAGCAGCTTAGCGGGAGCGGGTTTCCAAGAGACCCAGTACTTC
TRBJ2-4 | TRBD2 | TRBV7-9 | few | CASSQSGRLSNIQYF | TGTGCCAGCAGCCAGAGCGGGAGGTTAAGTAACATTCAGTACTTC
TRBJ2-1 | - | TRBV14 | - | CASSQSGRLRYNEQFF | TGTGCCAGCAGCCAATCCGGGAGACTCAGATACAATGAGCAGTTCTTC
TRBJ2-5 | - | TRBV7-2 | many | CASTQGAGGETQYF | TGTGCCAGCACCCAGGGGGCGGGAGGAGAGACCCAGTACTTC
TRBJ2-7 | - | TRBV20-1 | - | CSAEYQAVQYF | TGCAGTGCCGAGTATCAGGCCGTGCAGTACTTC
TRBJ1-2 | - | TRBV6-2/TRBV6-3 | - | CASRTQQGNYGYTF | TGTGCCAGCAGAACACAACAGGGAAACTATGGCTACACCTTC
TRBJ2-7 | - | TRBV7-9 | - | CASTLMAGTVNEQYF | TGTGCCAGCACCTTGATGGCAGGGACTGTGAACGAGCAGTACTTC
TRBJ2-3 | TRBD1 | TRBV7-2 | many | CASSSPTGSTDTQYF | TGTGCCAGCAGCTCCCCGACAGGGAGCACAGATACGCAGTATTTT